These 29 T cell receptor beta chains were all obtained from the same sample, sequenced in a study of metastatic and nonmetastatic thyroid tumors. With MiXCR, TCRdb called clones anew from the PCR reads. This sample has 15,000 to 20,000 clones, with roughly 33% found just once. Not a single patient had been given any form of treatment at any point before undergoing thyroid surgery. Sequencing used adjacent normal tissue. All receptors come from a female donor with papillary thyroid cancer or a benign thyroid nodule (not recorded which). Some clones in this sample may be carry-over from other donors' samples.

The genes are TRBV27 and TRBJ2-7; 7 bases line up with TRBD2. The CDR3 runs 16 residues. V was pared by 3 bases and J by 9 bases, with 17 bases of the junction left unmatched. Germline loops: CDR1 MNHEY, CDR2 SMNVEV (reference sequence). The CDR3 DNA reads TGTGCCAGCAGTTTGGCGAGCGGGATTGATCCCGAGGGGCAGTACTTC. This codes for CASSLASGIDPEGQYF.

The genes are TRBV4-2 and TRBJ2-7, with D maybe TRBD2 (5 bases). Germline V gene data show CDR1 as LGHNA and CDR2 as YNFKEQ. V was shortened by 5 bases and J by 5 bases, with 19 bases between the two germline ends. The CDR3 has 15 amino acids. The CDR3 region is CASSVRGEEPHEQYF. The CDR3 DNA is TGTGCCAGCAGCGTCCGGGGAGAGGAACCGCACGAGCAGTACTTC.

This clone qualifies as medium-sized. V is TRBV6-1 and J is TRBJ1-2; D is perhaps TRBD1 (5 bases). The CDR3 loop spans 13 amino acids. Trimming shortened V by 8 bases and J by 1 base, and 11 bases separated the two germline ends. The V gene's germline CDR1 is MNHNS and CDR2 SASEGT. CDR3 sequence reads: CASAPGSNYGYTF. In DNA form, the CDR3 reads TGTGCCAGCGCCCCAGGGAGTAACTATGGCTACACCTTC.

This clone has at least ten counts. J is TRBJ1-1 and V is TRBV12-3 or TRBV12-4; a weak D match, TRBD1 (6 bases). This CDR3 comprises 13 residues. The ends were cut back, 6 bases at V and 4 bases at J, with 12 bases in the middle. The CDR3 nucleotides read TGTGCCAGCAGCAAGGACAGAGGCACTGAAGCTTTCTTT. Translated: CASSKDRGTEAFF.

The chain joins TRBV30 to TRBJ2-1; 10 nucleotides line up with TRBD2. This CDR3 contains 14 residues. Germline CDR1 is GTSNPN and CDR2 is SVGIG (reference sequence). V was pared by 4 bases and J by 6 bases, with 6 bases of the junction left unmatched. Written as DNA, the CDR3 is TGTGCCTGGATTTCTAGCGGGAGTATCAATGAGCAGTTCTTC. Translating it yields CAWISSGSINEQFF.

The J gene is TRBJ2-3, the V gene TRBV4-1; D might be TRBD1 or TRBD2, each matching 5 bases. This CDR3 contains 15 residues. With 3 bases removed from V and 9 bases from J, the gap between germline ends came to 19 bases. Germline V gives CDR1 MGHRA, CDR2 YSYEKL. CDR3 in amino acids: CASSQLGVAPGTQYF. In nucleotides, the CDR3 is TGCGCCAGCAGCCAGTTGGGGGTCGCTCCTGGGACGCAGTATTTT.

This sequence joins TRBV5-1 and TRBJ1-4; TRBD1 matches 8 bases. V dropped 4 bases and J dropped 4; count of bases not matched to a gene: 6. The length of the CDR3 is 15 residues. Germline-derived CDR1 and CDR2 are SGHRS and YFSETQ. As DNA, the CDR3 is TGCGCCAGCAGCCCCGGGACAGGAGGTAATGAAAAACTGTTTTTT. As protein: CASSPGTGGNEKLFF.

On this clone: The sample contains more than one DNA sequence encoding this CDR3. The V gene is TRBV27, the J gene TRBJ1-5; tentative D call: TRBD1 (5 bases). CDR1 MNHEY and CDR2 SMNVEV come from the germline V gene (reference sequence). The CDR3 covers 17 residues. V lost 3 bases, J lost 2 bases, and 17 bases lay in between. For the CDR3, the DNA is TGTGCCAGCAGTTTGACGGGGGGGAGGAATGGCAATCAGCCCCAGCATTTT. As protein: CASSLTGGRNGNQPQHF.

This clone is medium-sized within its sample. V and J are TRBV12-3 or TRBV12-4 and TRBJ2-1; D remains ambiguous. V lost 3 bases and J 5 bases, leaving 8 bases between the germline ends. The CDR3 extends over 13 amino acids. CDR3 coding DNA: TGTGCCAGCAGTTTTAAGGGCCACAATGAGCAGTTCTTC. This translates into CASSFKGHNEQFF.

The rearrangement joins TRBV6-4 to TRBJ2-2, with 15 bases that match TRBD2. The CDR3 runs to 18 residues. V trimming: 5 bases; J trimming: 5 bases; junction bases outside the gene matches: 9. Germline V gene data show CDR1 as MRHNA and CDR2 as SNTAGT. The CDR3 bases are TGTGCCAGCAGTAAAGGACTAGCGGGAGGGATCTTGACCGGGGAGCTGTTTTTT. Amino acid sequence: CASSKGLAGGILTGELFF.

By share, this clone counts as medium-sized. The chain employs TRBV3-1 and TRBJ1-2; 10 nucleotides match TRBD1. The length of the CDR3 is 15 residues. V dropped 4 bases and J dropped 3; count of bases not matched to a gene: 5. Germline V gives CDR1 LGHDT, CDR2 YNNKEL (reference sequence). The CDR3 region has the DNA TGTGCCAGCAGCCGGACAGGGGGTACACACTATGGCTACACCTTC. Translated: CASSRTGGTHYGYTF.

Concerning this clone itself: The junction departs from germline at one end; a sequencing error may be responsible. The chain has TRBV11-2 and TRBJ2-2; 10 bases align to TRBD1. The V gene's germline CDR1 is SGHAT and CDR2 FQNNGV. The CDR3 extends over 16 amino acids. The CDR3 here is CASSLDRGLLTGELFF. The CDR3 bases are TGTGCCAGCAGCCTAGACAGGGGGCTTCTCACCGGGGAGCTGTTTTTT.

This clone appeared many times. Other DNA sequences in this specimen translate into the identical CDR3. The rearrangement links TRBV27 to TRBJ2-3; 12 bases line up with TRBD2. After removal of 4 bases from V and 1 base from J, the junction contained 3 bases not matched to a gene. Germline V gene sequence: CDR1 MNHEY, CDR2 SMNVEV (reference sequence). CDR3 length equals 16 residues. Written as DNA, the CDR3 is TGTGCCAGCAGTTCCCGACTAGCGGGAGGCACAGATACGCAGTATTTT. Residues: CASSSRLAGGTDTQYF.

This rearrangement joins TRBV4-2 to TRBJ1-2; no clear D gene. V lost 0 bases and J 5 bases, leaving 13 bases between the germline ends. The CDR3 has 15 amino acids. Germline V gene lookup returns CDR1 LGHNA and CDR2 YNFKEQ. CDR3 bases: TGTGCCAGCAGCCAAGATAACAGAGGAAGTTATGGCTACACCTTC. It specifies CASSQDNRGSYGYTF.

The chain combines TRBV30 with TRBJ2-7; the match to TRBD1 covers 7 bases. V was clipped by 5 bases and J by 3 bases; unmatched bases: 1. The CDR3 consists of 11 residues. Germline lookup yields CDR1 GTSNPN and CDR2 SVGIG (reference sequence). CDR3 amino acids: CAWGTDYEQYF. The CDR3 DNA sequence: TGTGCCTGGGGGACAGACTACGAGCAGTACTTC.

This rearrangement joins TRBV6-5 to TRBJ1-1; possibly TRBD1 for D (6 bases). CDR3 length: 13 residues. V dropped 2 bases and J dropped 6 bases, with 10 bases sitting between them. Germline V gene sequence: CDR1 MNHEY, CDR2 SVGAGI. The CDR3 spells CASSYRQEAEAFF. CDR3 in DNA: TGTGCCAGCAGTTACCGACAGGAGGCTGAAGCTTTCTTT.

This chain connects TRBV19 to TRBJ2-7, with 7 bases that match TRBD1. The V gene's germline CDR1 is LNHDA and CDR2 SQIVND (reference sequence). The CDR3 has 14 residues. J gave up 0 bases and V 3 bases, and 2 bases lay outside the gene matches. CDR3 loop: CASSIRGTSYEQYF. CDR3 nucleotide sequence: TGTGCCAGTAGTATCAGGGGGACCTCCTACGAGCAGTACTTC.

In its sample, this clone was seen a few times. CDR3 sequence reads: CASRVAGPYNEQFF. The CDR3 region has the DNA TGCGCCAGCAGGGTAGCGGGCCCTTACAATGAGCAGTTCTTC. The chain links TRBV10-2 to TRBJ2-1, with 7 bases lining up with TRBD2. CDR3 length: 14 amino acids. With V trimmed by 6 bases and J by 4 bases, 6 bases remained unmatched. Germline-derived CDR1 and CDR2 are WSHSY and SAAADI.

This clone appeared a few times. CDR3 sequence: CASSPRRLNEQFF. The DNA of the CDR3 is TGTGCCAGTAGTCCCCGACGCCTCAATGAGCAGTTCTTC. This chain links TRBV19 with TRBJ2-1; unclear D gene. The CDR3 has 13 amino acids. CDR1 is LNHDA and CDR2 is SQIVND in the germline V gene (reference sequence). V lost 5 bases, J lost 6 bases, and 11 bases lay in between.

On this clone itself: Other DNA sequences in this sample translate to the same CDR3. V usage is TRBV7-2 and J usage is TRBJ2-2; D call uncertain. The CDR3 contains 15 residues. V dropped 0 bases and J dropped 0 bases, with 5 bases sitting between them. Germline V lookup: CDR1 SGHTA, CDR2 FQGNSA. CDR3 amino acids: CASSLASANTGELFF. The DNA of the CDR3 is TGTGCCAGCAGCTTAGCCAGTGCGAACACCGGGGAGCTGTTTTTT.

Written as DNA, the CDR3 is TGCAGTGCTAGATCGGCTAGCGGGAGTGGGTACGAGCAGTACTTC. It encodes CSARSASGSGYEQYF. The chain carries TRBV20-1 and TRBJ2-7; 10 nucleotides agree with TRBD2. The CDR3 is made up of 15 amino acids. Germline V gene lookup returns CDR1 DFQATT and CDR2 SNEGSKA (reference sequence). With V trimmed by 2 bases and J by 4 bases, 8 bases remained unmatched.

This clone appeared many times. The chain uses TRBV19 and TRBJ1-2; TRBD1 is a possible D gene (6 bases). The V gene lost 5 bases and the J gene lost 2 bases, with 18 bases spanning the gap. The CDR3 runs 16 residues. The germline CDR1 and CDR2 sequences are LNHDA and SQIVND (reference sequence). The CDR3 DNA sequence: TGTGCCAGTAGTCCGCAACAGGGTATATTGAACTATGGCTACACCTTC. Its translation is CASSPQQGILNYGYTF.

V gene TRBV7-1 combines with J gene TRBJ1-1; D gene unclear. TRBV7-1 is an ORF; its function is uncertain. V was shortened by 6 bases and J by 0 bases, with 29 bases between the two germline ends. The CDR3 is 20 amino acids. CDR3 sequence reads: CASSPIARFRDPSMNTEAFF. The CDR3 coding sequence is TGTGCCAGCAGTCCCATTGCCAGGTTCCGGGATCCTTCCATGAACACTGAAGCTTTCTTT.

This clone showed up just a few times. This chain uses TRBV28 with TRBJ1-6; tentative D call: TRBD1 (5 bases). V dropped 4 bases and J dropped 2 bases, with 9 bases sitting between them. The CDR3 totals 15 residues. In germline, CDR1 is MDHEN, CDR2 SYDVKM. The CDR3 here is CASSSGGAYNSPLHF. The CDR3, as DNA: TGTGCCAGCAGTTCGGGGGGTGCCTATAATTCACCCCTCCACTTT.

The chain uses TRBV4-1 and TRBJ2-7; either TRBD1 or TRBD2 may fit D (5 bases each). Per germline, CDR1 MGHRA and CDR2 YSYEKL. V was trimmed by 3 bases and J by 2 bases, leaving 17 bases between them. The CDR3 totals 16 residues. CDR3 DNA: TGCGCCAGCAGCCAGGATCCATCCGGGGCCACCTACGAGCAGTACTTC. It encodes CASSQDPSGATYEQYF.

By its share, this clone is medium-sized. The chain uses TRBV4-1 and TRBJ2-7; 9 positions match TRBD1. This CDR3 has 16 residues. CDR1 is MGHRA and CDR2 is YSYEKL in the germline V gene. Trimming cost V 0 bases and J 2 bases; bases outside gene matches: 5. The CDR3 DNA sequence: TGCGCCAGCAGCCAAGAGCCGAGACAGGGGGCCTACGAGCAGTACTTC. As protein: CASSQEPRQGAYEQYF.

This clone has ten or more counts. The gene calls are TRBV7-6 and TRBJ2-5, with TRBD2 matching over 7 bases. The CDR3 length is 14 residues. Trimming at V came to 3 bases and at J to 3 bases, leaving 4 bases not matched to a gene. Germline loops: CDR1 SGHVS, CDR2 FNYEAQ. The CDR3 DNA sequence: TGTGCCAGCAGCTTTAGTGGGGGGGAAGAGACCCAGTACTTC. It yields the protein CASSFSGGEETQYF.

This clone was counted between two and nine times. The genes are TRBV6-1 and TRBJ1-2; D is ambiguous. The CDR3 runs 12 residues. Germline CDR1 and CDR2: MNHNS and SASEGT. The V gene lost 3 bases and the J gene lost 6 bases, with 8 bases spanning the gap. For the CDR3, the DNA is TGTGCCAGCAGTGACAGCGTAAATGGCTACACCTTC. Translated, it gives CASSDSVNGYTF.

This clone was recorded many times. This rearrangement joins TRBV4-2 to TRBJ1-6, with TRBD1 identical over 8 bases. Per the germline V gene, CDR1 is LGHNA and CDR2 is YNFKEQ. The J segment lost 10 bases and the V segment lost 0 bases, leaving 14 bases of the junction unmatched. CDR3 length: 18 residues. The CDR3 here is CASSQDLTTTGAGSPLHF. As DNA, the CDR3 is TGTGCCAGCAGCCAAGATCTAACAACGACAGGGGCTGGGTCACCCCTCCACTTT.